This T cell receptor (beta chain) originates from a study of Ad26.COV2.S vaccination and SARS-CoV-2 variants. Study context: Intramuscularly, Ad26.COV2.S was given either once or twice, 56 days apart.

Method: immunoSEQ multiplex PCR; TCRdb's copy keeps in-frame clones and lacks some. Among hundreds of thousands of clones listed, roughly 84% were seen once. Looked up from germline, CDR1 is MNHEY and CDR2 is SVGAGI. The CDR3 consists of 12 residues. This clone has more than one count but fewer than ten. The antigen remains unidentified. Treatment specified: about 20 received Ad26.COV2.S at low or high dose, single or two shots; about 5 received placebo; per-sample allocation not given. On day 63 after the first injection, vaccine and placebo recipients gave samples. An Ad26 vector that expressed Wuhan-strain SARS-CoV-2 spike constituted the vaccine. General study points: Non-spike TCR breadth was similar in vaccine and placebo recipients.

This specimen consisted of peripheral blood, obtained in a trial of Ad26.COV2.S vaccine versus placebo. This chain joins TRBV6-5 and TRBJ1-5; D is ambiguous. This sequence originates from a person aged 18-65 years who received the Ad26.COV2.S COVID-19 vaccine or a placebo. The CDR3 sequence is CASVPNNQPQHF. CDR3 in DNA: TGTGCTAGTGTCCCTAACAATCAGCCCCAGCATTTT.